This paragraph covers one T cell receptor beta chain sequence. Germline CDR1 and CDR2: SGHDT and YYEEEE. Deletions cut 1 base from V and 6 bases from J, with 14 bases between. The CDR3 is 15 residues long. This entry comes from a study of molecular identifiers for immune sequencing clone quantification. Background on the study: RNA from approximately 20,000 or 98,000 naive CD8 cells was split five ways in replicates, with four sequenced.

TCRdb fed the PCR reads into MiXCR, producing one record per CDR3 protein. The data show hundreds of thousands of distinct CDR3 sequences, 25% seen once. The sample consisted of naive CD8+ T cells from blood, with Jurkat cell RNA spiked in. Sample subset: FACS-sorted CD8+CD4-CCR7+CD45RA+ naive T cells. This clonotype was obtained from a human donor in good health. Some libraries in this study had Jurkat cell RNA spiked in. The rearrangement uses TRBV5-6 and TRBJ1-3; D is undetermined. The CDR3 spells CASSLFPAQQNTIYF. In nucleotides, the CDR3 is TGTGCCAGCAGCTTGTTTCCAGCCCAACAAAACACCATATATTTT.